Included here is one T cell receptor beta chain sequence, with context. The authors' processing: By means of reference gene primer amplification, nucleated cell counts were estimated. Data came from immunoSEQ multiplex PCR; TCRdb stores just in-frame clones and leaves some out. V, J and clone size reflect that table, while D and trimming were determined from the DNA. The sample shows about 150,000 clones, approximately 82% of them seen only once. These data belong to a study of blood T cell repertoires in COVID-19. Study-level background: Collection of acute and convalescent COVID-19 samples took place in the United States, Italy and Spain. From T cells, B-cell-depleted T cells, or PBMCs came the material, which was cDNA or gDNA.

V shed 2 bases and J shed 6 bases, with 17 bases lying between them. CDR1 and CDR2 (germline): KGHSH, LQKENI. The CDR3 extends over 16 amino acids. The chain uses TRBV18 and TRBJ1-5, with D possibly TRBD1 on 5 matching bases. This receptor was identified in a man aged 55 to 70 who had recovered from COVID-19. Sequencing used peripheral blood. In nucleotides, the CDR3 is TGTGCCAGCTCACCAGACGTGCAGGGAGGAACTCAGCCCCAGCATTTT. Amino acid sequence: CASSPDVQGGTQPQHF.